This section outlines one T cell receptor beta chain sequence together with its context. Its antigen remains unknown. MiXCR was run by TCRdb on the 5' RACE reads, yielding one entry per CDR3 protein. The table lists 36,000 or so distinct CDR3 sequences, 4% to 6% of them singletons, with 29% in the top ten. Trimming removed 2 bases from V and 10 bases from J, with 12 bases in between. The CDR3 is 13 amino acids. The V gene's germline CDR1 is SGHVS and CDR2 FQNEAQ. Time point: sample taken at primary tumor resection. No cell sorting; template was whole RNA from tumor, lung tissue or PBMC. There were 75 or so donors, all of them untreated patients with early-stage non-small cell lung cancer. The sample originates from a study of spatial heterogeneity in lung cancer. About the research overall: Raw reads showed each unique TCR and UMI combination turning up more than ten times on average. Study-wide findings and caveats: Whereas they appeared in blood less at follow-up, ubiquitous expanded tumor TCRs appeared there more at resection.

The chain links TRBV7-8 to TRBJ2-1; either TRBD1 or TRBD2 may fit D (5 bases each). The sample was PBMCs, taken at surgery. The clonotype comes from a female donor with early-stage non-small cell lung cancer. The CDR3 spells CASSLRTGPEQFF. DNA of the CDR3: TGTGCCAGCAGCTTACGGACGGGGCCGGAGCAGTTCTTC. Filled out from reference TRBV7-8 and TRBJ2-1, the complete variable domain reads GAGVSQSPRYKVAKRGQDVALRCDPISGHVSLFWYQQALGQGPEFLTYFQNEAQLDKSGLPSDRFFAERPEGSVSTLKIQRTQQEDSAVYLCASSLRTGPEQFFGPGTRLTVL.